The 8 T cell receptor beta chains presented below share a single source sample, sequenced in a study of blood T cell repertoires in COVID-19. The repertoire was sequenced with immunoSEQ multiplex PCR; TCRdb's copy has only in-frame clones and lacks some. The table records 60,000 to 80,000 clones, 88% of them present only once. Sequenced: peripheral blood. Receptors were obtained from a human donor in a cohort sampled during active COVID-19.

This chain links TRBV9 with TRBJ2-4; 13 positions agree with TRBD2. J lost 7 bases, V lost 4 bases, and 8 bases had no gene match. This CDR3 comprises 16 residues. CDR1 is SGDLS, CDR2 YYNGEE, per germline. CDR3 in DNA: TGTGCCAGCAGCCAACTAGCGGGGGGGCCGGGTAACATTCAGTACTTC. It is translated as CASSQLAGGPGNIQYF.

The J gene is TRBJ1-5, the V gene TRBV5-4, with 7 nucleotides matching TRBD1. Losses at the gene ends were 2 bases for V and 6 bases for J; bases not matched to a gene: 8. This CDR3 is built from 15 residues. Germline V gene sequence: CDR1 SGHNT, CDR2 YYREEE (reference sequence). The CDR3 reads CASSFTGERGQPQHF. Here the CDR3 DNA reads TGTGCCAGCAGCTTCACAGGGGAGAGAGGTCAGCCCCAGCATTTT.

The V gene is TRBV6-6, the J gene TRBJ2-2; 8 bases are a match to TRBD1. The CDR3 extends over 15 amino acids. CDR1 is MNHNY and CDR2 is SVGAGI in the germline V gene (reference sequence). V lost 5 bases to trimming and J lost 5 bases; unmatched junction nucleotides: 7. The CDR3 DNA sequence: TGTGCCAGCAGTCCCCAGGGGGCTGGGACCGGGGAGCTGTTTTTT. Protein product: CASSPQGAGTGELFF.

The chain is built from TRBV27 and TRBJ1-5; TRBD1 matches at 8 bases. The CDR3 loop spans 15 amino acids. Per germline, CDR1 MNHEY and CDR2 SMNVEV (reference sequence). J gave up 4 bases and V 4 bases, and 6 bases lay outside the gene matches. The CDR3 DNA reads TGTGCCAGCAGTTGGACAGGGAGGGGAAATCAGCCCCAGCATTTT. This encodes CASSWTGRGNQPQHF.

This CDR3 is CASSRRTQRDQPQHF. The CDR3 DNA reads as TGTGCCAGCTCACGTCGTACTCAACGGGATCAGCCCCAGCATTTT. The chain joins TRBV18 to TRBJ1-5; D gene unclear. The length of the CDR3 is 15 residues. The V gene lost 4 bases and the J gene lost 5 bases, with 15 bases spanning the gap. Germline V gives CDR1 KGHSH, CDR2 LQKENI.

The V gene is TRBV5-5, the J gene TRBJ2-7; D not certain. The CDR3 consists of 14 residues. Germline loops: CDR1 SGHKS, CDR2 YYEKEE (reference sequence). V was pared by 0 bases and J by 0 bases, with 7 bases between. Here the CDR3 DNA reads TGTGCCAGCAGCTTGGAACCCAGCTCCTACGAGCAGTACTTC. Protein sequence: CASSLEPSSYEQYF.

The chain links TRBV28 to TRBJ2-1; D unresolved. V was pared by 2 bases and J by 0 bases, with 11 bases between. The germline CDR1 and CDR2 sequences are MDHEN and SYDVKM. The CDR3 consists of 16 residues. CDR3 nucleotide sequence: TGTGCCAGCAGTTTAATACTCCCGAGCTCCTACAATGAGCAGTTCTTC. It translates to CASSLILPSSYNEQFF.

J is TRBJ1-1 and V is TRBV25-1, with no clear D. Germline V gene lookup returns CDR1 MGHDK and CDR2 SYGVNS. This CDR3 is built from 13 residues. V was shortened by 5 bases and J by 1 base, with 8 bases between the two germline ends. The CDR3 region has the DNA TGTGCCAGCAGTCCCTTCAGGAACACTGAAGCTTTCTTT. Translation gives CASSPFRNTEAFF.